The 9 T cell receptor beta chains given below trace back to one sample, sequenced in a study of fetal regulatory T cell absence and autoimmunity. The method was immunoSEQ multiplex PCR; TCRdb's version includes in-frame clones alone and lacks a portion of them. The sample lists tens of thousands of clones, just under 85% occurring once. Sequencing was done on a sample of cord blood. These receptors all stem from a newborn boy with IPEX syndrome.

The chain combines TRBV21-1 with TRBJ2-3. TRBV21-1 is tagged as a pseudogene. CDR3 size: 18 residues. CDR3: CASSIFRVRGFLTDTQYF. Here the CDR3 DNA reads TGTGCCAGCAGCATTTTTAGGGTGAGGGGCTTCCTCACAGATACGCAGTATTTT.

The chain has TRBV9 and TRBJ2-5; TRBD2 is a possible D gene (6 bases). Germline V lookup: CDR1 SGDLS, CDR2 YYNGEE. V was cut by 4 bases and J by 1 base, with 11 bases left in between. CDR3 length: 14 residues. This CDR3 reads CASSLRDFQETQYF. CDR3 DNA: TGTGCCAGCAGCCTCAGGGACTTCCAAGAGACCCAGTACTTC.

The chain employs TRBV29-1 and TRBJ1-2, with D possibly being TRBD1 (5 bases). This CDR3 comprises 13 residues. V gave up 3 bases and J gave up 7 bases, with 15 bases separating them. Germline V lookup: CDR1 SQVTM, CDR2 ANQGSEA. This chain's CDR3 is CSVDFLDSRGYTF. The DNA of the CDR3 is TGCAGCGTTGACTTCTTAGACAGCCGTGGCTACACCTTC. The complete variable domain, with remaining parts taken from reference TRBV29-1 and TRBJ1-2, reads SAVISQKPSRDICQRGTSLTIQCQVDSQVTMMFWYRQQPGQSLTLIATANQGSEATYESGFVIDKFPISRPNLTFSTLTVSNMSPEDSSIYLCSVDFLDSRGYTFGSGTRLTVV.

CDR3 amino acids: CASSRTAWETQYF. Written as DNA, the CDR3 is TGTGCCAGCAGTCGGACAGCGTGGGAGACCCAGTACTTC. The chain links TRBV7-2 to TRBJ2-5, with a tentative D call TRBD1 (6 bases). CDR1 and CDR2 (germline): SGHTA, FQGNSA. This CDR3 contains 13 residues. V was trimmed by 6 bases and J by 5 bases, leaving 13 bases between them.

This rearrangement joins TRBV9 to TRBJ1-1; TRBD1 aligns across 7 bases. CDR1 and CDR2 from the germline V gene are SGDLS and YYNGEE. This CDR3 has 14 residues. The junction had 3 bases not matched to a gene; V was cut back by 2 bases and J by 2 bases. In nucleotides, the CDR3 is TGTGCCAGCAGCGTCTGGACAGGCAACACTGAAGCTTTCTTT. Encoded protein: CASSVWTGNTEAFF.

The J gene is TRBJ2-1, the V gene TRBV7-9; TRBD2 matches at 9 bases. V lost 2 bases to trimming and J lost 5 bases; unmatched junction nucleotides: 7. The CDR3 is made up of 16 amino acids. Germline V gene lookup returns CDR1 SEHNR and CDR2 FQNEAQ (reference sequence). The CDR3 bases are TGTGCCAGCAGCTTATTCGGCGGGGGGGAACACAATGAGCAGTTCTTC. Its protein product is CASSLFGGGEHNEQFF.

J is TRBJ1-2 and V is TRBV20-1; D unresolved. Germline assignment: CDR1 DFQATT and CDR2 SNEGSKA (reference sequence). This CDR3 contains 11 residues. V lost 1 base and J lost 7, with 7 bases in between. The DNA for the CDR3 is TGCAGTGCTAGAGGGTGGGGTGGCTACACCTTC. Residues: CSARGWGGYTF.

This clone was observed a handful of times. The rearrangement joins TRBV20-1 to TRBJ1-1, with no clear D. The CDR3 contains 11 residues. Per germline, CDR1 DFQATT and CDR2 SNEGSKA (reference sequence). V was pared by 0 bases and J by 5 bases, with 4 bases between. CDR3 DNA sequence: TGCAGTGCTAGAGAGGGGACTGAAGCTTTCTTT. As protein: CSAREGTEAFF.

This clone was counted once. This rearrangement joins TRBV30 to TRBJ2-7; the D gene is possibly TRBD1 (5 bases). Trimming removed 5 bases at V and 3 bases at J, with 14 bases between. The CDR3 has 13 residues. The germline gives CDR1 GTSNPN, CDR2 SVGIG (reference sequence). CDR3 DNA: TGTGCCTGGTGCTATCCAGGGCTCTACGAGCAGTACTTC. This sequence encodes CAWCYPGLYEQYF. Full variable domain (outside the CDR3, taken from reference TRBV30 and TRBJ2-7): SQTIHQWPATLVQPVGSPLSLECTVEGTSNPNLYWYRQAAGRGLQLLFYSVGIGQISSEVPQNLSASRPQDRQFILSSKKLLLSDSGFYLCAWCYPGLYEQYFGPGTRLTVT.